These 25 T cell receptor beta chains originate from one sample sequenced in a study of blood T cell repertoires in COVID-19. Generated by immunoSEQ multiplex PCR, the TCRdb table keeps only in-frame clones and is missing some. The top ten hold 8.5% to 10% of the sample, which has hundreds of thousands of clones, over 80% seen once. Input material: PBMCs or T cells enriched from blood (not recorded which). The source of these receptors is a woman under 30 who had recovered from COVID-19.

The chain joins TRBV27 to TRBJ1-1, with D perhaps TRBD1 (5 bases). The CDR3 totals 16 residues. From germline, CDR1 is MNHEY and CDR2 SMNVEV (reference sequence). The ends were cut back, 0 bases at V and 3 bases at J, with 14 bases in the middle. The CDR3 region is CASSLSSGGVHTEAFF. The CDR3 nucleotides read TGTGCCAGCAGTTTATCGTCTGGGGGGGTTCACACTGAAGCTTTCTTT.

In its sample, this clone was seen a few times. The chain combines TRBV14 with TRBJ1-1; 8 bases line up with TRBD1. The length of the CDR3 is 15 residues. With V trimmed by 5 bases and J by 0 bases, 5 bases remained unmatched. Germline V gene lookup returns CDR1 SGHDN and CDR2 FVKESK. This chain's CDR3 is CASSNQGALNTEAFF. The DNA for the CDR3 is TGTGCCAGCAGCAATCAGGGGGCATTGAACACTGAAGCTTTCTTT.

CDR3 loop: CASSFGGENTEAFF. CDR3 coding DNA: TGTGCCAGCAGCTTCGGCGGAGAAAACACTGAAGCTTTCTTT. This chain uses TRBV11-3 with TRBJ1-1; D gene uncertain. The V and J ends lost 3 bases and 2 bases respectively, with 10 bases between them. Germline V gene lookup returns CDR1 SGHNT and CDR2 YENEEA. CDR3 size: 14 residues.

This clone has only one observation. This sequence joins TRBV21-1 and TRBJ2-3; TRBD2, as called in the table, went unchecked against the DNA. TRBV21-1 is deemed a pseudogene. There are 18 residues in the CDR3. CDR3 protein: CASTSSVAGEDGTDTQYF. CDR3 nucleotide sequence: TGTGCCAGCACCTCGTCTGTAGCGGGGGAGGATGGGACAGATACGCAGTATTTT.

The V gene is TRBV27, the J gene TRBJ2-2; the match to TRBD1 covers 7 bases. Germline V gives CDR1 MNHEY, CDR2 SMNVEV (reference sequence). Losses at the gene ends were 9 bases for V and 4 bases for J; bases not matched to a gene: 8. The CDR3 is 14 amino acids. In nucleotides, the CDR3 is TGTGCCAGTAGACAGGGTGATCTCACCGGGGAGCTGTTTTTT. Protein product: CASRQGDLTGELFF.

This rearrangement joins TRBV28 to TRBJ1-2; D ambiguous. V was cut by 5 bases and J by 0 bases, with 7 bases left in between. Per the germline V gene, CDR1 is MDHEN and CDR2 is SYDVKM. There are 13 residues in the CDR3. The CDR3 spells CASSRLPNYGYTF. DNA of the CDR3: TGTGCCAGCAGTCGACTTCCTAACTATGGCTACACCTTC.

In its sample, this clone was seen once. The J gene is TRBJ1-2, the V gene TRBV28; weak D call: TRBD1 (6 bases). The CDR3 is made up of 13 amino acids. Deletions cut 7 bases from V and 6 bases from J, with 15 bases between. CDR1 MDHEN and CDR2 SYDVKM come from the germline V gene. The CDR3 DNA sequence: TGTGCCAGCACGTATTCAGGGGCGGATGGCTACACCTTC. This translates into CASTYSGADGYTF.

This clone appeared a few times. The chain uses TRBV28 and TRBJ1-1; TRBD1 is a possible D gene (6 bases). V lost 4 bases and J lost 5, with 20 bases in between. This CDR3 spans 16 amino acids. Germline V gene sequence: CDR1 MDHEN, CDR2 SYDVKM. The DNA for the CDR3 is TGTGCCAGCAGTTCGGTCAGGGGTTGGGGTGGGACTGAAGCTTTCTTT. Protein sequence: CASSSVRGWGGTEAFF. The full variable domain, in which reference TRBV28 and TRBJ1-1 provide the parts outside the CDR3, is DVKVTQSSRYLVKRTGEKVFLECVQDMDHENMFWYRQDPGLGLRLIYFSYDVKMKEKGDIPEGYSVSREKKERFSLILESASTNQTSMYLCASSSVRGWGGTEAFFGQGTRLTVV.

The rearrangement joins TRBV4-3 to TRBJ2-5; TRBD1 aligns across 8 bases. V was pared by 1 base and J by 2 bases, with 3 bases of the junction left unmatched. This CDR3 contains 15 residues. Per the germline V gene, CDR1 is LGHNA and CDR2 is YSLEER. The CDR3 reads CASSQVRTGQETQYF. CDR3 coding DNA: TGCGCCAGCAGCCAAGTGCGGACAGGGCAAGAGACCCAGTACTTC.

The chain joins TRBV19 to TRBJ2-3, with a possible D match to TRBD2 (6 bases). The CDR3 runs 15 residues. The germline gives CDR1 LNHDA, CDR2 SQIVND (reference sequence). With 4 bases removed from V and 0 bases from J, the gap between germline ends came to 11 bases. The CDR3 loop is CASSRGLLSTDTQYF. CDR3 bases: TGTGCCAGTAGTAGGGGACTTCTGAGCACAGATACGCAGTATTTT.

The chain links TRBV7-6 to TRBJ2-1, with 11 bases aligning to TRBD2. After removal of 3 bases from V and 2 bases from J, the junction contained 0 bases not matched to a gene. This CDR3 has 15 amino acids. Germline V gene data show CDR1 as SGHVS and CDR2 as FNYEAQ. CDR3: CASSLGLAAYNEQFF. For the CDR3, the DNA is TGTGCCAGCAGCTTGGGACTAGCGGCCTACAATGAGCAGTTCTTC.

The V call is TRBV11-3, the J call TRBJ1-6, with 7 bases lining up with TRBD1. V shed 5 bases and J 10 bases; nucleotides not matched to a gene: 8. Germline V gene sequence: CDR1 SGHNT, CDR2 YENEEA. The CDR3 consists of 14 residues. The chain's CDR3 is CASSEQGLNSPLHF. Here the CDR3 DNA reads TGTGCCAGCAGCGAACAGGGGTTGAACTCACCCCTCCACTTT. Drawing the rest from reference TRBV11-3 and TRBJ1-6, the complete variable domain is EAGVVQSPRYKIIEKKQPVAFWCNPISGHNTLYWYLQNLGQGPELLIRYENEEAVDDSQLPKDRFSAERLKGVDSTLKIQPAELGDSAVYLCASSEQGLNSPLHFGNGTRLTVT.

The chain employs TRBV9 and TRBJ2-2, with a tentative D call TRBD2 (7 bases). The CDR3 runs 17 residues. V was pared by 2 bases and J by 0 bases, with 14 bases between. Per the germline V gene, CDR1 is SGDLS and CDR2 is YYNGEE. DNA of the CDR3: TGTGCCAGCAGCGTCGCGAGGGAGGGGGCGAACACCGGGGAGCTGTTTTTT. Its protein is CASSVAREGANTGELFF. The complete variable domain, with remaining parts taken from reference TRBV9 and TRBJ2-2, reads DSGVTQTPKHLITATGQRVTLRCSPRSGDLSVYWYQQSLDQGLQFLIQYYNGEERAKGNILERFSAQQFPDLHSELNLSSLELGDSALYFCASSVAREGANTGELFFGEGSRLTVL.

This clone showed up just a few times. This chain uses TRBV24-1 with TRBJ1-2; D not certain. CDR3 length: 16 residues. Germline V gene sequence: CDR1 KGHDR, CDR2 SFDVKD. V was pared by 7 bases and J by 2 bases, with 19 bases between. The CDR3 DNA is TGTGCCACCAGCTCGACCTCAGGAAACAAGAACTATGGCTACACCTTC. Encoded protein: CATSSTSGNKNYGYTF.

With regard to this clone: Other DNA sequences in this sample translate to the same CDR3. The V gene is TRBV5-5, the J gene TRBJ2-2; no reliable D call. Trimming took 4 bases from V and 1 from J, leaving 5 bases between them. Looked up from germline, CDR1 is SGHKS and CDR2 is YYEKEE (reference sequence). The CDR3 contains 13 residues. Written as DNA, the CDR3 is TGTGCCAGCAGCCTAGGGAACACCGGGGAGCTGTTTTTT. Translating it yields CASSLGNTGELFF.

In nucleotides, the CDR3 is TGCAGCGTTGCGGCGGGTGAAGGCTCCGAGCAGTACTTC. This sequence encodes CSVAAGEGSEQYF. The chain recombines TRBV29-1 with TRBJ2-7; the D gene is possibly TRBD2 (5 bases). V was clipped by 4 bases and J by 6 bases, with 16 bases between them. The CDR3 length is 13 residues. Germline-derived CDR1 and CDR2 are SQVTM and ANQGSEA.

The rearrangement links TRBV10-3 to TRBJ1-1, with D possibly matching TRBD1 (6 bases). The length of the CDR3 is 14 residues. Germline CDR1 reads ENHRY; CDR2 reads SYGVKD. The V and J ends lost 4 bases and 1 base respectively, with 10 bases between them. The CDR3 DNA reads TGTGCCATCAGTGGGGGAGGGGGGAACACTGAAGCTTTCTTT. This encodes CAISGGGGNTEAFF.

This clone was recorded only once. The chain is built from TRBV18 and TRBJ2-1; 9 bases are a match to TRBD2. CDR3 length: 15 amino acids. Germline CDR1 is KGHSH and CDR2 is LQKENI. After removal of 2 bases from V and 10 bases from J, the junction contained 9 bases not matched to a gene. The CDR3 is CASSPMREGQGEQFF. The CDR3 coding sequence is TGTGCCAGCTCACCAATGCGGGAGGGCCAGGGCGAGCAGTTCTTC.

The chain is built from TRBV6-5 and TRBJ1-2; 7 bases line up with TRBD1. CDR3 length: 16 residues. Per the germline V gene, CDR1 is MNHEY and CDR2 is SVGAGI. Trimming cost V 0 bases and J 5 bases; bases outside gene matches: 9. In DNA form, the CDR3 reads TGTGCCAGCAGTTACTCAACAGGGGAAGTTGGGTATGGCTACACCTTC. It yields the protein CASSYSTGEVGYGYTF.

This clone was counted a few times. The J gene is TRBJ2-7, the V gene TRBV27, with D maybe TRBD2 (5 bases). Germline V CDR1 and CDR2: MNHEY, SMNVEV (reference sequence). The germline V and J ends were trimmed by 3 bases and 7 bases, with 13 bases remaining between them. This CDR3 is built from 13 residues. The CDR3 nucleotides read TGTGCCAGCAGTTTGTCTAGCATGAGTGAGCAGTACTTC. Amino acids: CASSLSSMSEQYF.

CDR3 region: CASSPVFPGASYNEQFF. The CDR3 nucleotides read TGTGCCAGCTCACCGGTATTCCCAGGGGCCTCCTACAATGAGCAGTTCTTC. The chain employs TRBV18 and TRBJ2-1; possibly TRBD1 for D (6 bases). V gave up 3 bases and J gave up 0 bases, with 15 bases separating them. This CDR3 spans 17 amino acids. Germline V gene data show CDR1 as KGHSH and CDR2 as LQKENI.

The V gene is TRBV7-2, the J gene TRBJ1-2; no firm D call. Per germline, CDR1 SGHTA and CDR2 FQGNSA. This CDR3 has 15 amino acids. V was shortened by 3 bases and J by 5 bases, with 16 bases between the two germline ends. CDR3 protein: CASSFAEPRRYGYTF. CDR3 coding DNA: TGTGCCAGCAGCTTTGCGGAACCTAGGAGGTATGGCTACACCTTC.

The chain recombines TRBV6-1 with TRBJ2-4, with 8 nucleotides matching TRBD2. The CDR3 is 19 amino acids. V trimming: 1 base; J trimming: 0 bases; junction bases outside the gene matches: 11. CDR1 MNHNS and CDR2 SASEGT come from the germline V gene. The CDR3 nucleotides read TGTGCCAGCAGTGAAGTATTTTTTAGCGGGAATATAGCCAAAAACATTCAGTACTTC. Residues: CASSEVFFSGNIAKNIQYF.

The sample holds one count of this clone. The V gene is TRBV3-1 (or the pseudogene TRBV3-2), the J gene TRBJ1-2; 10 bases agree with TRBD1. CDR3 length: 15 amino acids. CDR1 is LGHDT and CDR2 is YNNKEL in the germline V gene (reference sequence). V dropped 4 bases and J dropped 7; count of bases not matched to a gene: 9. Here the CDR3 DNA reads TGTGCCAGCAGCCCCAGGGACAGGGGATGGACTGGCTACACCTTC. This codes for CASSPRDRGWTGYTF.

This chain connects TRBV14 to TRBJ1-6; D may be TRBD1 (6 bases). CDR1 SGHDN and CDR2 FVKESK come from the germline V gene. The CDR3 covers 17 residues. The V and J ends lost 2 bases and 0 bases respectively, with 11 bases between them. In nucleotides, the CDR3 is TGTGCCAGCAGCCAATACGACAGGTTCTCCTATAATTCACCCCTCCACTTT. It encodes CASSQYDRFSYNSPLHF.